A selection of T cell receptor beta chains follows, all from one sample in a study of cytomegalovirus exposure and HLA in healthy donors. Profiled with immunoSEQ multiplex PCR; TCRdb holds only in-frame clones, not every one. The sample yields roughly 160,000 clones, over 75% seen once. The sequenced sample consisted of PBMCs. The receptor source for this set is a male donor in good health and CMV-seronegative. Each CDR3 is given with its conserved first and last residue. D genes are given only for firm matches. Rows give clone size only sometimes, using once, few, many, or a class for an expanded clone.

size	J	D	V	length	DNA	CDR3
few	TRBJ2-3	NA	TRBV6-1	15	TGTGCCAGCAGTACCGGGGGCGCGGGGGCAGATACGCAGTATTTT	CASSTGGAGADTQYF
once	TRBJ1-6	NA	TRBV7-6	13	TGTGCCAGCAGCTTAGCGGAGGAGGCCAACCTCCACTTT	CASSLAEEANLHF
NA	TRBJ2-2	TRBD2	TRBV6-1	13	TGTGCCAGCGGACTAGCGGGGACCGGGGAGCTGTTTTTT	CASGLAGTGELFF
NA	TRBJ2-1	NA	TRBV5-6	15	TGTGCCAGCAGCTTGGGTATAGGCGGGGTGCGGGAGCAGTTCTTC	CASSLGIGGVREQFF
NA	TRBJ2-7	TRBD1	TRBV6-5	12	TGTGCCACCTTACACAGGGGTTCCGAGCAGTACTTC	CATLHRGSEQYF
NA	TRBJ2-3	NA	TRBV5-1	14	TGCGCCAGCAGCTTCTCCTCTAGCACAGATACGCAGTATTTT	CASSFSSSTDTQYF
once	TRBJ1-4	NA	TRBV29-1	13	TGCAGCGTCCTTGTGAGAGGTAATGAAAAACTGTTTTTT	CSVLVRGNEKLFF
NA	TRBJ1-4	TRBD1	TRBV6-5	16	TGTGCCAGCAGTTACTCTTTAGAGGGGGCGAGGGAAAAACTGTTTTTT	CASSYSLEGAREKLFF
NA	TRBJ1-1	NA	TRBV13	12	TGTGCCAGCAGCTTATCCGGCAGGGTCGGGTTCTTT	CASSLSGRVGFF
NA	TRBJ2-3	TRBD2	TRBV6-1	16	TGTGCCAGCAGTGAAGGTCTAGCGGGGGGATCCGATACGCAGTATTTT	CASSEGLAGGSDTQYF
NA	TRBJ2-6	TRBD1	TRBV7-6	17	TGTGCCAGCAGCTTAGGGACAGGTCGCTCTGGGGCCAACGGCCTGACTTTC	CASSLGTGRSGANGLTF
NA	TRBJ2-3	TRBD2	TRBV5-1	16	TGCGCCAGCAGCTTGGAGCTAGCGGGGGGGACAGATACGCAGTATTTT	CASSLELAGGTDTQYF
NA	TRBJ1-4	NA	TRBV2	14	TGTGCCAGCAGTCCGACCTCGGGTAATGAAAAACTGTTTTTT	CASSPTSGNEKLFF
NA	TRBJ2-7	NA	TRBV27	15	TGTGCCAGCAGTTTGGTCGCGGGTAGCTCCTACGAGCAGTACTTC	CASSLVAGSSYEQYF
NA	TRBJ1-2	TRBD1	TRBV7-2	14	TGTGCCAGCAGCAAGGGACAGGGGGCGCGGGGCTACACCTTC	CASSKGQGARGYTF
NA	TRBJ1-2	NA	TRBV4-1	15	TGCGCCAGCAGCCAAGAAGAGTTTCAGGGAGGTGGCTACACCTTC	CASSQEEFQGGGYTF
NA	TRBJ2-3	NA	TRBV6-5	15	TGTGCCAGCACCCAGCGGGCTTCAAGGTGGGATACGCAGTATTTT	CASTQRASRWDTQYF
few	TRBJ1-4	TRBD1	TRBV4-3	16	TGCGCCAGCAGCCACGAACCGGGACAGGGGCTCGAAAAACTGTTTTTT	CASSHEPGQGLEKLFF
few	TRBJ1-3	TRBD1	TRBV5-5	15	TGTGCCAGCAACCTTCAAGGGACAGATGGAAACACCATATATTTT	CASNLQGTDGNTIYF
once	TRBJ1-5	NA	TRBV29-1	13	TGCAGCGTCGGGGGGGATAGCAATCAGCCCCAGCATTTT	CSVGGDSNQPQHF
once	TRBJ1-1	NA	TRBV6-5	15	TGTGCCAGCAGTTACCGGGCAGGGCACTACACTGAAGCTTTCTTT	CASSYRAGHYTEAFF
NA	TRBJ2-7	NA	TRBV30	13	TGTGCCTGGAGCCGCGGACAGACCTACGAGCAGTACTTC	CAWSRGQTYEQYF
NA	TRBJ2-3	NA	TRBV5-1	14	TGCGCCAGCAGCGAAGGGGCCCCCACAGATACGCAGTATTTT	CASSEGAPTDTQYF
NA	TRBJ2-3	NA	TRBV5-1	15	TGCGCCAGCAGCTCCGTGACGGGGGGCACAGATACGCAGTATTTT	CASSSVTGGTDTQYF
NA	TRBJ2-3	TRBD1	TRBV2	15	TGTGCCAGCAGCGTGGGACAGACCAACACAGATACGCAGTATTTT	CASSVGQTNTDTQYF
NA	TRBJ1-1	NA	TRBV30	13	TGTGCCTGGAGTAGGGCAGGGGCTCTTGAAGCTTTCTTT	CAWSRAGALEAFF
NA	TRBJ2-3	TRBD2	TRBV5-4	14	TGTGCCACCAATCCGGCCCTAGCGGGGGGGCCGCAGTATTTT	CATNPALAGGPQYF
NA	TRBJ1-5	NA	TRBV21-1	18	TGTGCCAGCAGCAAAGGACAGGGGGCTCTTGATGGCAATCAGCCCCAGCATTTT	CASSKGQGALDGNQPQHF
NA	TRBJ1-4	TRBD1	TRBV7-7	14	TGTGCTAGCAGCCCCGGACAGGGCAGTGAAAAACTGTTTTTT	CASSPGQGSEKLFF
NA	TRBJ2-7	TRBD1	TRBV7-9	14	TGTGCCAGCAGCCCCTCGGACAGGGGGTTTGAGCAGTACTTC	CASSPSDRGFEQYF
NA	TRBJ1-2	TRBD1	TRBV5-1	15	TGCGCCAGCAGCCTTCTTTATGGAGACAGGGATGGCTACACCTTC	CASSLLYGDRDGYTF
NA	TRBJ2-5	NA	TRBV29-1	13	TGCAGCGCCGCTGCCCAGTTTCAAGAGACCCAGTACTTC	CSAAAQFQETQYF
once	TRBJ1-6	NA	TRBV2	15	TGTGCCAGCAGAGTACAGGGCTTCAATAATTCACCCCTCCACTTT	CASRVQGFNNSPLHF
NA	TRBJ1-4	NA	TRBV11-2	13	TGTGCCAGCAGCTTAGGGAGTAATGAAAAACTGTTTTTT	CASSLGSNEKLFF
NA	TRBJ1-1	NA	TRBV7-6	14	TGTGCCAGCAGCCGACAGATCATGAACACTGAAGCTTTCTTT	CASSRQIMNTEAFF
once	TRBJ2-7	NA	TRBV7-8	14	TGTGCCAGCAGCTTTTTGGGGAGCTCCTACGAGCAGTACTTC	CASSFLGSSYEQYF
NA	TRBJ2-1	TRBD2	TRBV29-1	14	TGCAGCGTTGAACCACTAGCGGGGGATAATGAGCAGTTCTTC	CSVEPLAGDNEQFF
NA	TRBJ1-5	NA	TRBV7-9	14	TGTGCCAGCAGCTCGGGACTTCTTAATCAGCCCCAGCATTTT	CASSSGLLNQPQHF
NA	TRBJ1-4	NA	TRBV19	16	TGTGCCAGTAGCTCGCCAGGGAAAACAACTAATGAAAAACTGTTTTTT	CASSSPGKTTNEKLFF
NA	TRBJ1-5	NA	TRBV27	14	TGTGCCAGCAGTTTACGAGGTCCTCACCAGCCCCAGCATTTT	CASSLRGPHQPQHF
NA	TRBJ1-1	TRBD1	TRBV27	15	TGTGCCAGCAGACCGACAGGGGTATTCTCCACTGAAGCTTTCTTT	CASRPTGVFSTEAFF
few	TRBJ2-2	NA	TRBV10-1	15	TGCGCCAGCAGTGAGCGGACACTTCTGACCGGGGAGCTGTTTTTT	CASSERTLLTGELFF
NA	TRBJ2-3	NA	TRBV11-3	14	TGTGCCAGCAGCAAGACCCGACACACAGATACGCAGTATTTT	CASSKTRHTDTQYF
NA	TRBJ2-7	TRBD1	TRBV28	15	TGTGCCGGAGGAACCGCCGGGACAGGGGTTGGTGAGCAGTACTTC	CAGGTAGTGVGEQYF
few	TRBJ2-2	TRBD1	TRBV5-1	15	TGCGCCAGCAGCTGGGTGACAGGGGAGTCCGGGGAGCTGTTTTTT	CASSWVTGESGELFF
NA	TRBJ2-4	TRBD1	TRBV19	16	TGTGCCAGTGGTGTTCGGACAGGGGAAGGCAAAAACATTCAGTACTTC	CASGVRTGEGKNIQYF
NA	TRBJ1-5	NA	TRBV5-8	15	TGTGCCAGCAGCTCCGGGACAAACTACAATCAGCCCCAGCATTTT	CASSSGTNYNQPQHF
NA	TRBJ2-2	NA	TRBV6-1	14	TGTGCCAGCAGTGAAGTGAGGATTGCCGGGGAGCTGTTTTTT	CASSEVRIAGELFF
few	TRBJ1-6	TRBD1	TRBV27	15	TGTGCCAGCAGTTTATCGTGGAGGGGGCGATCACCCCTCCACTTT	CASSLSWRGRSPLHF
NA	TRBJ1-1	NA	TRBV5-5	14	TGTGCCAGCAGCCGACTGCAAGGGAACACTGAAGCTTTCTTT	CASSRLQGNTEAFF
few	TRBJ1-1	TRBD1	TRBV6-5	14	TGTGCCAGCAGCTCACAGGGGGCGGGCACTGAAGCTTTCTTT	CASSSQGAGTEAFF
NA	TRBJ2-5	TRBD1	TRBV6-1	18	TGTGCCAGCAGTGATCCGGGGGGCGACAGGGGGCGAGGGGAGACCCAGTACTTC	CASSDPGGDRGRGETQYF
NA	TRBJ2-1	TRBD2	TRBV2	15	TGTGCCAGCAACACCCCTAGCGGGGGGGACAATGAGCAGTTCTTC	CASNTPSGGDNEQFF
NA	TRBJ2-5	NA	TRBV2	14	TGTGCCAGCAGTCTGGGCACGTACCAAGAGACCCAGTACTTC	CASSLGTYQETQYF
NA	TRBJ2-2	TRBD1	TRBV11-1	15	TGTGCCAGCACCTACAGGGGCCCAAACACCGGGGAGCTGTTTTTT	CASTYRGPNTGELFF